These T cell receptor beta chains were read from a single sample in a study of blood T cell repertoires in COVID-19. Here immunoSEQ multiplex PCR was the method, and the copy in TCRdb shows in-frame clones only, minus some. The table records about 500,000 clones, roughly 87% of them present only once. The sample comprised PBMCs or T cells enriched from blood (not recorded which). The receptors shown here come from a woman aged 18-29 years who had recovered from COVID-19. Each CDR3 is given with its conserved first and last residue. Fields, in order: D gene, clone size, J gene, V gene, CDR3 DNA, CDR3 protein. The D gene is left open where the match is weak. Size is stated for part of the rows, as once, few or many counts, or as a class when the clone is expanded.

-,few,TRBJ1-4,TRBV7-9,TGTGCCAGCAGCTCCATTTCCCCTGAAAAACTGTTTTTT,CASSSISPEKLFF
-,-,TRBJ1-2,TRBV19,TGTGCCAGTAGTTCCGGGTTCACAGGGCTTGGCTACACCTTC,CASSSGFTGLGYTF
TRBD1,once,TRBJ1-1,TRBV7-9,TGTGCCAGCAGCTCCGGGGACAGGGAGAACACTGAAGCTTTCTTT,CASSSGDRENTEAFF
TRBD1,-,TRBJ1-2,TRBV7-2,TGTGCCAGCAGCTCCCAACAGGGGATCGGCTATGGCTACACCTTC,CASSSQQGIGYGYTF
TRBD1,once,TRBJ2-7,TRBV10-3,TGTGCCATCAGTGATCCGACAGGGTCTAACGAGCAGTACTTC,CAISDPTGSNEQYF
-,-,TRBJ1-1,TRBV5-1,TGCGCCAGCAGCTGGATGGACAGAACTGAAGCTTTCTTT,CASSWMDRTEAFF
-,few,TRBJ1-1,TRBV5-1,TGCGCCAGCAGATTTAAGACCGGGACACCCCTCGTGGAAGCTTTCTTT,CASRFKTGTPLVEAFF
TRBD2,-,TRBJ2-1,TRBV7-3,TGTGCCAGCAGCCCCCAAGCGGCTAGCGGGGGGTTTGAGCAGTTCTTC,CASSPQAASGGFEQFF
-,-,TRBJ1-2,TRBV10-3,TGTGCCATCACCGAAGCCATGGATGGCTACACCTTC,CAITEAMDGYTF
TRBD1,-,TRBJ2-5,TRBV25-1,TGTGCCAGCAGTGAATTCACCGGGACAGGGATTCAAGAGACCCAGTACTTC,CASSEFTGTGIQETQYF
-,-,TRBJ2-7,TRBV7-3,TGTGCCAGCAGCTTAGGGCCCGCCTCAAGCGAGCAGTACTTC,CASSLGPASSEQYF
TRBD2,once,TRBJ2-5,TRBV7-9,TGTGCCAGCAGCCCCGGGACTACCCAAGAGACCCAGTACTTC,CASSPGTTQETQYF
-,few,TRBJ2-7,TRBV18,TGTGCCAGCTCCCCCGGGACACCCAGACCCTACGAGCAGTACTTC,CASSPGTPRPYEQYF
-,-,TRBJ2-7,TRBV6-1,TGTGCCAGCAGTGAACAGGGATGGACCTACGAGCAGTACTTC,CASSEQGWTYEQYF
TRBD2,-,TRBJ2-7,TRBV3-1/TRBV3-2,TGTGCCAGCAGCCCTGTAGCGGGGGGGCCTAACGAGCAGTACTTC,CASSPVAGGPNEQYF
TRBD1,-,TRBJ1-1,TRBV5-8,TGTGCCAGCAGCTTGCCCTTTGACTGGACAGGGATGAACACTGAAGCTTTCTTT,CASSLPFDWTGMNTEAFF
TRBD2,-,TRBJ2-2,TRBV18,TGTGCCAGCTCACCTCCGGGACTAGCGGGGGGCCTGTGGACCGGGGAGCTGTTTTTT,CASSPPGLAGGLWTGELFF
TRBD2,-,TRBJ2-3,TRBV7-2,TGTGCCAGCAGTTCTCACGGGGGGGTTTTAACAGATACGCAGTATTTT,CASSSHGGVLTDTQYF
-,-,TRBJ1-1,TRBV11-2,TGTGCCAGCAGCCTGAACATTATGAACACTGAAGCTTTCTTT,CASSLNIMNTEAFF
-,-,TRBJ2-7,TRBV20-1,TGCAGTTTCCTCTCGGACGAGCAGTACTTC,CSFLSDEQYF
TRBD1,once,TRBJ1-2,TRBV6-5,TGTGCCAGCAGTTACGACAGGGTGAACTATGGCTACACCTTC,CASSYDRVNYGYTF
-,few,TRBJ1-4,TRBV24-1,TGTGCCACCAGTGACGAGAATGAAAAACTGTTTTTT,CATSDENEKLFF
TRBD2,-,TRBJ2-7,TRBV5-1,TGCGCCAGCAGCTTGGCCGGGACTAGCGGTCTGGAGCAGTACTTC,CASSLAGTSGLEQYF
-,-,TRBJ1-4,TRBV4-1,TGCGCCAGCAGCCAAGTGGGGGGAGGGAATGGGAAACTGTTTTTT,CASSQVGGGNGKLFF
-,few,TRBJ1-5,TRBV7-3,TGTGCCAGCAGCCGCGGGGCTAGCAATCAGCCCCAGCATTTT,CASSRGASNQPQHF
-,-,TRBJ1-3,TRBV18,TGTGCCAGCTCACCGCCCAACCGGGATGCTGGAAACACCATATATTTT,CASSPPNRDAGNTIYF
TRBD1,-,TRBJ2-7,TRBV4-2,TGTGCCAGCAGCCAAGATACGGGACAGGTTCTTCGAAGCTCCTACGAGCAGTACTTC,CASSQDTGQVLRSSYEQYF
-,many,TRBJ1-1,TRBV12-3/TRBV12-4,TGTGCCAGCAGTTTGGGCAGGACTGAAGCTTTCTTT,CASSLGRTEAFF
TRBD1,-,TRBJ1-4,TRBV7-9,TGTGCCAGCAGCTCAGTGGACTATTACAGGGGCCCTAATGAAAAACTGTTTTTT,CASSSVDYYRGPNEKLFF
-,-,TRBJ2-1,TRBV5-1,TGCGCCAGCAGCCTCCAGGGCGGCAGGTTTGATGAGCAGTTCTTC,CASSLQGGRFDEQFF
-,once,TRBJ2-7,TRBV6-6,TGTGCCAGCAGTCCCGCCGGGTCCAACTACGAGCAGTACTTC,CASSPAGSNYEQYF
-,-,TRBJ2-7,TRBV4-1,TGCGCCAGCAGCCAAGCTTACGGGGACTCCTACGAGCAGTACTTC,CASSQAYGDSYEQYF
-,-,TRBJ2-1,TRBV1,TGCACCAGCAGCCAAGATCGAAATGCGGGGGGGAACAATGAGCAGTTCTTC,CTSSQDRNAGGNNEQFF
-,-,TRBJ2-7,TRBV12-1,TGTGCCAGCAGCTCCAGAACGGACAGGTCCAGCTCCTACGAGCAGTACTTC,CASSSRTDRSSSYEQYF
-,-,TRBJ2-7,TRBV6-6,TGTGCCAGCAGTCCAGGGGCCCAGGGCGGTCTCCTGGACGAGCAGTACTTC,CASSPGAQGGLLDEQYF
TRBD1,-,TRBJ1-6,TRBV30,TGTGCCTGGAAACTCAGGGGGCTGAATTCACCCCTCCACTTT,CAWKLRGLNSPLHF
TRBD1,-,TRBJ2-7,TRBV6-5,TGTGCCAGCAGTAATAGACAGGGGAGTTACGAGCAGTACTTC,CASSNRQGSYEQYF
TRBD1,-,TRBJ1-5,TRBV19,TGTGCCAGTTCTTACCGGGACAGTAATCAGCCCCAGCATTTT,CASSYRDSNQPQHF
-,once,TRBJ1-1,TRBV5-4,TGTGCCAGCAGCTTGGCCGGGGGTTTGAACACTGAAGCTTTCTTT,CASSLAGGLNTEAFF
-,-,TRBJ2-5,TRBV4-2,TGTGCCAGCAGCCAAGGAAGGAGCGCCCAGACCCAGTACTTC,CASSQGRSAQTQYF
-,-,TRBJ1-1,TRBV5-6,TGTGCCAGCAGCTTGGGAATGGAGCTTCGGCGGGCTTTCTTT,CASSLGMELRRAFF
-,few,TRBJ1-4,TRBV7-9,TGTGCCAGCAGCTCCAGGAATAATGAAAAACTGTTTTTT,CASSSRNNEKLFF
TRBD1,-,TRBJ2-1,TRBV12-5,TGTGCTAGTGGTAAAAGACAGGGGTGGGACAATGAGCAGTTCTTC,CASGKRQGWDNEQFF
TRBD1,-,TRBJ1-4,TRBV27,TGTGCCAGCAGTTTACGTCTAACAACAGGGGGCACTGAAAAACTGTTTTTT,CASSLRLTTGGTEKLFF
TRBD2,-,TRBJ2-2,TRBV5-1,TGCGCCAGCAGCTTGCCTAGCGGGGTCAACACCGGGGAGCTGTTTTTT,CASSLPSGVNTGELFF
TRBD1,-,TRBJ1-1,TRBV5-8,TGTGCCAGCAGTCAACAGGGGATGAACACTGAAGCTTTCTTT,CASSQQGMNTEAFF
-,-,TRBJ1-2,TRBV2,TGTGCCAGCAGCGCCGGGATCTTATCAGGCTACACCTTC,CASSAGILSGYTF
TRBD2,-,TRBJ2-1,TRBV18,TGTGCCAGCTCACCCGGGGGGGGCCCCCTCAACAATGAGCAGTTCTTC,CASSPGGGPLNNEQFF
TRBD1,-,TRBJ1-4,TRBV5-1,TGCGCCAGCAGCTTCGGGACAGCAAATGAAAAACTGTTTTTT,CASSFGTANEKLFF
TRBD2,-,TRBJ2-1,TRBV11-3,TGTGCCAGCAGCCCCCGGACTAGCCAGAATGAGCAGTTCTTC,CASSPRTSQNEQFF
TRBD1,-,TRBJ1-3,TRBV28,TGTGCCAGCAGATTTGACAGGGGGCTTTCCTCTGGAAACACCATATATTTT,CASRFDRGLSSGNTIYF